The 30 T cell receptor beta chains given below trace back to one sample, sequenced in a study of blood T cells in healthy people across ages (dated by TCRdb to the mid-2010s). Library generation was performed with 5' RACE. Sequenced using an Illumina HiSeq 2500. The second PCR ran for about 6 to 12 cycles and used a J-beta primer mix along with a sample-barcoded 5' primer. TCRdb ran its own pipeline on the public reads, namely fastp trimming at Q25 and MiXCR clone calling, and kept in-frame beta chains. Identical CDR3 proteins give one entry, which carries the most common genes and DNA. Recorded for this sample are some 930,000 distinct CDR3 sequences; almost 30% of them occurred a single time. The top ten clones comprise about 9.4% of the sample. This same sample was also part of a study on T cells of mothers and their children.

Input material: blood. These receptors came from a woman aged 40 to 50 in good health.

In its sample, this clonotype was seen a few times. The chain joins TRBV11-2 to TRBJ2-1; D uncertain. The CDR3 totals 15 residues. V shed 3 bases and J shed 2 bases, with 11 bases lying between them. Germline V gene data show CDR1 as SGHAT and CDR2 as FQNNGV. CDR3: CASSLTGSTYNEQFF. CDR3 nucleotide sequence: TGTGCCAGCAGCTTGACGGGCTCGACCTACAATGAGCAGTTCTTC.

This clonotype was recorded a few times. The gene calls are TRBV7-3 and TRBJ2-3; 9 bases line up with TRBD1. Germline CDR1 reads SGHTA; CDR2 reads FQGTGA. The CDR3 totals 15 residues. V lost 1 base to trimming and J lost 3 bases; unmatched junction nucleotides: 2. The CDR3 coding sequence is TGTGCCAGCAGCTTAAACAGGGGGCTGACAGATACGCAGTATTTT. Its translation is CASSLNRGLTDTQYF. The full variable domain, with the rest looked up from reference TRBV7-3 and TRBJ2-3, is GAGVSQTPSNKVTEKGKYVELRCDPISGHTALYWYRQSLGQGPEFLIYFQGTGAADDSGLPNDRFFAVRPEGSVSTLKIQRTERGDSAVYLCASSLNRGLTDTQYFGPGTRLTVL.

The chain combines TRBV28 with TRBJ2-3; 8 bases align to TRBD1. The length of the CDR3 is 14 residues. Unmatched junction bases numbered 7, after V lost 5 bases and J lost 6 bases. Germline V gives CDR1 MDHEN, CDR2 SYDVKM. CDR3 DNA sequence: TGTGCCAGCAGTCGACAGGGGTGGGCGGATACGCAGTATTTT. Translated, it gives CASSRQGWADTQYF.

This clonotype was counted ten times or more. The chain couples TRBV27 to TRBJ1-1; D is ambiguous. CDR3 size: 14 residues. From germline, CDR1 is MNHEY and CDR2 SMNVEV (reference sequence). With 3 bases removed from V and 2 bases from J, the gap between germline ends came to 10 bases. In nucleotides, the CDR3 is TGTGCCAGCAGTTTGGAGAAACCAAACACTGAAGCTTTCTTT. This translates into CASSLEKPNTEAFF.

The CDR3 region has the DNA TGTGCCAGCAAGGCACGGGGGGCCAGCACTGAAGCTTTCTTT. Its translation: CASKARGASTEAFF. The chain uses TRBV7-2 and TRBJ1-1; maybe TRBD1 (6 bases). With 7 bases removed from V and 4 bases from J, the gap between germline ends came to 16 bases. Germline CDR1 reads SGHTA; CDR2 reads FQGNSA. This CDR3 contains 14 residues.

This clonotype was found a few times. The V call is TRBV5-1, the J call TRBJ2-5; TRBD1 aligns across 7 bases. The ends lost 3 bases at V and 4 bases at J; junction bases unmatched: 9. The CDR3 is 15 amino acids. Germline CDR1 is SGHRS and CDR2 is YFSETQ. The DNA of the CDR3 is TGCGCCAGCAGCTGGACCCCGGGACAGAGAGAGACCCAGTACTTC. Amino acids: CASSWTPGQRETQYF.

The genes are TRBV9 and TRBJ2-4, with a possible D match to TRBD2 (7 bases). Trimming removed 4 bases at V and 3 bases at J, with 20 bases between. CDR3 size: 17 residues. In germline, CDR1 is SGDLS, CDR2 YYNGEE. The CDR3 sequence: CASSPRRGGDGKNIQYF. For the CDR3, the DNA is TGTGCCAGCAGCCCCCGAAGGGGGGGTGATGGCAAAAACATTCAGTACTTC.

This clonotype came up a few times. The CDR3 coding sequence is TGCAGTGCCAGGGGGAGGGAAAAACTGTTTTTT. Protein sequence: CSARGREKLFF. The genes are TRBV20-1 and TRBJ1-4; 7 bases agree with TRBD1. This CDR3 has 11 residues. Germline V gives CDR1 DFQATT, CDR2 SNEGSKA (reference sequence). With 6 bases clipped from V and 8 bases from J, the junction kept 3 bases outside the gene matches.

This clonotype came up a few times. This rearrangement joins TRBV20-1 to TRBJ2-2; 9 nucleotides match TRBD2. Losses at the gene ends were 1 base for V and 9 bases for J; bases not matched to a gene: 15. The CDR3 spans 17 residues. The germline V gene encodes CDR1 DFQATT and CDR2 SNEGSKA (reference sequence). The CDR3: CSARGFGLAIQGRELFF. The CDR3 bases are TGCAGTGCTAGAGGTTTCGGACTAGCGATCCAGGGGCGGGAGCTGTTTTTT.

CDR3 nucleotides: TGCGCCAGCAGCCACAGGGGGTATGGCTACACCTTC. Its translation is CASSHRGYGYTF. V and J are TRBV4-3 and TRBJ1-2, with 7 bases matching TRBD1. V shed 3 bases and J 5 bases; nucleotides not matched to a gene: 0. Germline V gene sequence: CDR1 LGHNA, CDR2 YSLEER. This CDR3 region has 12 residues.

The count of this clonotype is one. One junction end does not reproduce the germline sequence, and a read error may be involved. J is TRBJ1-4 and V is TRBV7-8, with D perhaps TRBD1 (5 bases). The CDR3 consists of 16 residues. From germline, CDR1 is SGHVS and CDR2 FQNEAQ. The CDR3 reads CASSLAARGTNEKPFF. In nucleotides, the CDR3 is TGTGCCAGCAGCTTAGCGGCCCGCGGGACTAATGAAAAACCGTTTTTT.

This clonotype was observed a handful of times. The chain has TRBV5-6 and TRBJ2-1; D unresolved. In germline, CDR1 is SGHDT, CDR2 YYEEEE. V lost 4 bases to trimming and J lost 8 bases, with 16 bases between them. The CDR3 totals 14 residues. CDR3: CASSTIFRRDEQFF. The CDR3 DNA sequence: TGTGCCAGCAGCACTATATTCCGGCGAGATGAGCAGTTCTTC.

The chain links TRBV11-2 to TRBJ2-1, with TRBD1 as a possible D gene (6 bases). Germline-derived CDR1 and CDR2 are SGHAT and FQNNGV. There are 17 residues in the CDR3. V gave up 4 bases and J gave up 3 bases, with 19 bases separating them. This CDR3 reads CASSSLHSQGSYNEQFF. DNA for the CDR3: TGTGCCAGCAGCTCCCTCCATTCGCAGGGGAGCTACAATGAGCAGTTCTTC.

The V gene is TRBV7-9, the J gene TRBJ2-2; D gene ambiguous. Trimming removed 5 bases at V and 3 bases at J, with 7 bases between. The germline CDR1 and CDR2 sequences are SEHNR and FQNEAQ (reference sequence). CDR3 length: 13 residues. CDR3 nucleotides: TGTGCCAGCAGCCGTAGTTACACCGGGGAGCTGTTTTTT. Translation gives CASSRSYTGELFF.

The V call is TRBV5-1, the J call TRBJ1-1; 7 bases fit TRBD1. The CDR3 runs 13 residues. From germline, CDR1 is SGHRS and CDR2 YFSETQ. V dropped 7 bases and J dropped 4; count of bases not matched to a gene: 7. The CDR3 DNA sequence: TGCGCCAGCGCCCCGGGACAGACCACTGAAGCTTTCTTT. Translating gives CASAPGQTTEAFF.

The chain uses TRBV5-1 and TRBJ2-1; D possibly matches TRBD1 or TRBD2 (6 bases each). Germline-derived CDR1 and CDR2 are SGHRS and YFSETQ. This CDR3 is built from 16 residues. V shed 3 bases and J shed 0 bases, with 13 bases lying between them. The CDR3 sequence: CASSSRGGSSYNEQFF. The CDR3 bases are TGCGCCAGCAGCTCGCGAGGGGGGAGCTCCTACAATGAGCAGTTCTTC.

The gene calls are TRBV28 and TRBJ2-2; 7 bases agree with TRBD1. This CDR3 is built from 14 residues. Germline V gene sequence: CDR1 MDHEN, CDR2 SYDVKM. J was trimmed by 6 bases and V by 4 bases; bases with no gene match: 5. The CDR3 DNA reads TGTGCCAGCAGTTCATCGACAGGGTCCGGGGAGCTGTTTTTT. Translating it yields CASSSSTGSGELFF.

This clonotype was counted many times. The CDR3 protein is CASSETGLPYEQYF. CDR3 sequence (DNA): TGCGCCAGCAGCGAGACTGGCCTTCCCTACGAGCAGTACTTC. This rearrangement joins TRBV5-1 to TRBJ2-7; D not resolved. Germline CDR1 and CDR2: SGHRS and YFSETQ. This CDR3 comprises 14 residues. The V and J ends lost 4 bases and 2 bases respectively, with 13 bases between them. The complete variable domain, with remaining parts taken from reference TRBV5-1 and TRBJ2-7, reads KAGVTQTPRYLIKTRGQQVTLSCSPISGHRSVSWYQQTPGQGLQFLFEYFSETQRNKGNFPGRFSGRQFSNSRSEMNVSTLELGDSALYLCASSETGLPYEQYFGPGTRLTVT.

The J gene is TRBJ2-2, the V gene TRBV7-2; 11 nucleotides match TRBD2. Germline V gene sequence: CDR1 SGHTA, CDR2 FQGNSA. The CDR3 length is 18 residues. V lost 2 bases, J lost 4 bases, and 9 bases stayed unmatched. The CDR3 reads CASSLNALAGGPTGELFF. Written as DNA, the CDR3 is TGTGCCAGCAGCTTAAATGCGCTAGCGGGGGGTCCCACCGGGGAGCTGTTTTTT. The complete variable domain, with remaining parts taken from reference TRBV7-2 and TRBJ2-2, reads GAGVSQSPSNKVTEKGKDVELRCDPISGHTALYWYRQSLGQGLEFLIYFQGNSAPDKSGLPSDRFSAERTGGSVSTLTIQRTQQEDSAVYLCASSLNALAGGPTGELFFGEGSRLTVL.

The chain joins TRBV4-3 to TRBJ2-3; the D gene could be TRBD1 or TRBD2 (5 bases each). Trimming stripped 4 bases from V and 1 base from J, with 15 bases between. Germline V gives CDR1 LGHNA, CDR2 YSLEER. This CDR3 has 16 amino acids. The CDR3 region has the DNA TGCGCCAGCAGCCCGGTTAGAGGGGTCGGCACAGATACGCAGTATTTT. Translation: CASSPVRGVGTDTQYF.

This chain links TRBV20-1 with TRBJ2-7; unclear D gene. The CDR3 length is 14 residues. Trimming stripped 0 bases from V and 6 bases from J, with 15 bases between. Looked up from germline, CDR1 is DFQATT and CDR2 is SNEGSKA (reference sequence). The CDR3 protein is CSARDIKARGEQYF. The CDR3 bases are TGCAGTGCTAGAGATATCAAGGCCCGAGGCGAGCAGTACTTC.

This clonotype was seen ten or more times. J is TRBJ2-7 and V is TRBV7-9; 11 nucleotides align to TRBD2. Germline loops: CDR1 SEHNR, CDR2 FQNEAQ (reference sequence). Trimming at V came to 1 base and at J to 2 bases, leaving 13 bases not matched to a gene. The CDR3 has 19 residues. The CDR3 DNA reads as TGTGCCAGCAGCTTAGGGGTAGCGGGGGGGCGTCCCATACCCTACGAGCAGTACTTC. Protein: CASSLGVAGGRPIPYEQYF. Full variable domain (rest looked up from reference TRBV7-9 and TRBJ2-7): DTGVSQNPRHKITKRGQNVTFRCDPISEHNRLYWYRQTLGQGPEFLTYFQNEAQLEKSRLLSDRFSAERPKGSFSTLEIQRTEQGDSAMYLCASSLGVAGGRPIPYEQYFGPGTRLTVT.

This clonotype was seen ten or more times. This chain links TRBV5-5 with TRBJ2-7; 16 bases agree with TRBD2. The trim removed 4 bases at V and 0 bases at J, leaving 4 bases unmatched. The CDR3 has 17 amino acids. Per the germline V gene, CDR1 is SGHKS and CDR2 is YYEKEE (reference sequence). CDR3 region: CASSLGTSGGASYEQYF. As DNA, the CDR3 is TGTGCCAGCAGCCTAGGGACTAGCGGGGGGGCCTCCTACGAGCAGTACTTC.

Comments on this clonotype: Since a much larger clone is just one base distant, this may be a read error. The V and J genes are TRBV20-1 and TRBJ1-1; D is uncertain. The CDR3 runs 12 residues. V lost 0 bases and J 4 bases, leaving 6 bases between the germline ends. The germline CDR1 and CDR2 sequences are DFQATT and SNEGSKA (reference sequence). In DNA form, the CDR3 reads TGCAGTGCTAGAGAGGGGAGCACTGAAGCTTTCTTT. Protein product: CSAREGSTEAFF.

The sample holds a few counts of this clonotype. V is TRBV9 and J is TRBJ1-2; possibly TRBD1 for D (6 bases). The CDR3 length is 14 residues. The germline V gene encodes CDR1 SGDLS and CDR2 YYNGEE. With 4 bases removed from V and 7 bases from J, the gap between germline ends came to 17 bases. The CDR3 reads CASSNTPGERGYTF. For the CDR3, the DNA is TGTGCCAGCAGCAACACCCCAGGGGAGCGTGGCTACACCTTC.

This sequence joins TRBV14 and TRBJ1-5; D unclear. The germline V gene has CDR1 SGHDN and CDR2 FVKESK. This CDR3 contains 13 residues. Trimming left V 6 bases short and J 9 bases short, with 15 bases between. The CDR3 DNA follows: TGTGCCAGCAGGCCTGGACCCTTCTCGCCCCAGCATTTT. Residues: CASRPGPFSPQHF.

The V and J genes are TRBV7-2 and TRBJ2-1; 11 bases fit TRBD1. The CDR3 runs 18 residues. Trimming removed 5 bases from V and 4 bases from J; junction bases left unmatched: 13. Per the germline V gene, CDR1 is SGHTA and CDR2 is FQGNSA. CDR3 coding DNA: TGTGCCAGCAGCAATAGAATTCGGGGACAGGGGGGTTACAATGAGCAGTTCTTC. It translates to CASSNRIRGQGGYNEQFF.

V and J are TRBV20-1 and TRBJ2-1; the match to TRBD1 covers 8 bases. The CDR3 spans 14 residues. The V segment lost 1 base and the J segment 4 bases; nucleotides outside the gene matches: 3. Looked up from germline, CDR1 is DFQATT and CDR2 is SNEGSKA (reference sequence). The CDR3 DNA is TGCAGTGCTAGAGGCAGGACAGGGTACAATGAGCAGTTCTTC. It yields the protein CSARGRTGYNEQFF.

This clonotype was seen repeatedly, ten times or more. The rearrangement uses TRBV5-1 and TRBJ1-2; D perhaps matches TRBD1 (6 bases). V gave up 4 bases and J gave up 6 bases, with 10 bases separating them. The CDR3 runs to 12 residues. Germline CDR1 reads SGHRS; CDR2 reads YFSETQ. CDR3 residues: CASSLTGNGYTF. CDR3 nucleotide sequence: TGCGCCAGCAGCCTCACAGGGAATGGCTACACCTTC.

The chain employs TRBV15 and TRBJ1-2; the D gene is possibly TRBD1 (5 bases). The CDR3 spans 15 residues. V was clipped by 3 bases and J by 7 bases, with 18 bases between them. Per the germline V gene, CDR1 is LNHNV and CDR2 is YYDKDF (reference sequence). CDR3 protein: CATSSSGTDRSGYTF. As DNA, the CDR3 is TGTGCCACCAGCAGTTCAGGGACGGATAGAAGTGGCTACACCTTC.